These T cell receptor beta chains were read from a single sample in a study of neurological immune-mediated disorders. One entry per CDR3 protein results from TCRdb running MiXCR on the 5' RACE reads. The table records 45,000 to 60,000 distinct CDR3 sequences, roughly 2.5% of them present only once. Sequenced input: PBMCs. These receptors originate from a man in his fifties with multiple sclerosis. The CDR3 runs from the conserved cysteine through the conserved F or W. Fields, in order: CDR3 length, V gene, CDR3 protein.

14 TRBV27 CASSLGWAQETQYF
13 TRBV7-8 CASSPRRSYEQYF
14 TRBV18 CASSPRQGNQPQHF
16 TRBV6-5 CASSSQTVAPNYGYTF
15 TRBV5-1 CASSLAPGNQETQYF
15 TRBV2 CASSEIVANTGELFF
13 TRBV6-2/TRBV6-3 CASSPTYSHVAYF
20 TRBV11-1 CASSLAPGLAGIFRGNEQFF
12 TRBV12-3/TRBV12-4 CASSSSQETQYF
16 TRBV27 CASSLKGTSGANVLTF